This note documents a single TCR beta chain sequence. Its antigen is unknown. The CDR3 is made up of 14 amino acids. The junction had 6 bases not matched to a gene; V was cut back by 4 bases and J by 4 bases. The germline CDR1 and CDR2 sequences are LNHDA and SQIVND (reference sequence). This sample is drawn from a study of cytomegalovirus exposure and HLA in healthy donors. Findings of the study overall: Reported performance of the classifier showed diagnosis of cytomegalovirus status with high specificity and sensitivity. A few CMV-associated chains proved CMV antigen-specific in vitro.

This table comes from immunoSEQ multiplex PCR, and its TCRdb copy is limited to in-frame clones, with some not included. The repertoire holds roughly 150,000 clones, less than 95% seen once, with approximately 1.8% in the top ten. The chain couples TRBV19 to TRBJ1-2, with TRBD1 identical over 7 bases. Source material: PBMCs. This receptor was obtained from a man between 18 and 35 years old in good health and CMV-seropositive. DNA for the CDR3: TGTGCCAGTAGTACGGGGGACAGATTCTATGGCTACACCTTC. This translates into CASSTGDRFYGYTF.